This is a list of T cell receptor beta chains from one sample in a study of cytomegalovirus exposure and HLA in healthy donors. Clones were sequenced by immunoSEQ multiplex PCR, and TCRdb holds only the in-frame ones, with some missing. The table lists 90,000 to 120,000 clones, about 9.4% of them singletons. Sequencing was done on a sample of PBMCs. These receptors came from a man aged 35 to 55 in good health and CMV-seropositive. CDR3s include the opening cysteine and the closing phenylalanine or tryptophan. D genes are given only for firm matches. Clone size is stated in some rows and not others, as once, few, many or a class when expanded.

d_call	v_call	clone_size	j_call	cdr3_nt	cdr3_aa
TRBD2	TRBV6-1	-	TRBJ2-7	TGTGCCAGCAGACCCGGGCTAGCGGCCCTCTACGAGCAGTACTTC	CASRPGLAALYEQYF
-	TRBV6-1	-	TRBJ2-7	TGTGCCAGCAGTGGACAGGCCCTCGGCTCCTACGAGCAGTACTTC	CASSGQALGSYEQYF
TRBD1	TRBV10-1	few	TRBJ2-7	TGCGCCAGCACTCCGGGACAGGGGATCCACGAGCAGTACTTC	CASTPGQGIHEQYF
-	TRBV9	few	TRBJ1-1	TGTGCCAGCAGCGCTTCAGGGGTGAACACTGAAGCTTTCTTT	CASSASGVNTEAFF
-	TRBV14	few	TRBJ2-5	TGTGCCAGCAGCCAAGTTGGTAGGGGGGGAGGAGAGACCCAGTACTTC	CASSQVGRGGGETQYF
-	TRBV6-4	few	TRBJ2-7	TGTGCCAGCAGTGACTCGGAGGGATCCGAGCAGTACTTC	CASSDSEGSEQYF
-	TRBV5-6	few	TRBJ2-1	TGTGCCAGCAGCCCCATAGTGGCGGATGAGCAGTTCTTC	CASSPIVADEQFF
TRBD1	TRBV30	-	TRBJ2-6	TGTGCCTGGAGACACTACACCCCCAGACAGGGGGAAGCACTTGGGGCCAACGTCCTGACTTTC	CAWRHYTPRQGEALGANVLTF
-	TRBV5-1	few	TRBJ2-2	TGCGCCAGCAGCGTCCGGCAGGGGAACACCGGGGAGCTGTTTTTT	CASSVRQGNTGELFF
-	TRBV19	-	TRBJ2-7	TGTGCCAGTAGGAGCGATCCATACGAGCAGTACTTC	CASRSDPYEQYF
-	TRBV27	few	TRBJ2-7	TGTGCCAGCAGTTTATCGTGGACAGAGATCTCCTACGAGCAGTACTTC	CASSLSWTEISYEQYF
TRBD2	TRBV7-2	few	TRBJ2-7	TGTGCCAGCAGTCCCGGGGGTAGCGGGATCTACGAGCAGTACTTC	CASSPGGSGIYEQYF
-	TRBV19	medium-sized	TRBJ1-2	TGTGCCAGTAGTATAACCCACGTCGGGAGACCTAACTATGGCTACACCTTC	CASSITHVGRPNYGYTF
TRBD2	TRBV5-1	-	TRBJ2-1	TGCGCCAGCAGCCTTACTAGCGACAATGAGCAGTTCTTC	CASSLTSDNEQFF
-	TRBV19	few	TRBJ1-1	TGTGCCAGTAGTAGCCCGGACACTGAAGCTTTCTTT	CASSSPDTEAFF
TRBD1	TRBV28	once	TRBJ2-7	TGTGCCAGCAGGGACAGGGTCTCCTACGAGCAGTACTTC	CASRDRVSYEQYF
-	TRBV19	-	TRBJ2-7	TGTGCCAGTAGTATTCAAAGTGGCAGCGCCTACGAGCAGTACTTC	CASSIQSGSAYEQYF
-	TRBV5-6	medium-sized	TRBJ1-4	TGTGCCAGCAGCGAGGGACATAGTGAAAAACTGTTTTTT	CASSEGHSEKLFF
TRBD1	TRBV5-4	few	TRBJ2-5	TGTGCCAGCAGCCCTGGGACAGGGGAGTCAGAGACCCAGTACTTC	CASSPGTGESETQYF
-	TRBV5-4	-	TRBJ1-2	TGTGCCAGCAGCGAGGAGGCCAGCTATGGCTACACCTTC	CASSEEASYGYTF
-	TRBV7-9	-	TRBJ1-2	TGTGCCAGCAGCGCCCGGACTGCGGGGGGGTATGGCTACACCTTC	CASSARTAGGYGYTF
TRBD1	TRBV28	few	TRBJ2-2	TGTGCCAGCAGACCCGGACAGGATTTTTCTGGGGAGCTGTTTTTT	CASRPGQDFSGELFF
-	TRBV15	-	TRBJ2-7	TGTGCCACCAGCAGAGATCAGGTCTACGAGCAGTACTTC	CATSRDQVYEQYF
-	TRBV6-1	-	TRBJ2-2	TGTGCCAGCAGTGAAGTACAGGGAGGGGACACCGGGGAGCTGTTTTTT	CASSEVQGGDTGELFF
TRBD2	TRBV7-2	few	TRBJ2-2	TGTGCCAGCAGCCCTAGCGGGATCAGCACCGGGGAGCTGTTTTTT	CASSPSGISTGELFF
-	TRBV2	few	TRBJ1-3	TGTGCCAGCAGGCAGACAGTCTCTGGAAACACCATATATTTT	CASRQTVSGNTIYF
-	TRBV29-1	-	TRBJ2-1	TGCAGCGTTAAACAGGTTGGGTATGAGCAGTTCTTC	CSVKQVGYEQFF
TRBD1	TRBV7-2	-	TRBJ2-2	TGTGCCAGCAGCTTCAGTGCAGGGGGCTTGGGGGAGCTGTTTTTT	CASSFSAGGLGELFF
TRBD1	TRBV2	few	TRBJ2-1	TGTGCCAGCAGTGAAGCGCGGGGGACAGGGAACCACAATGAGCAGTTCTTC	CASSEARGTGNHNEQFF
TRBD2	TRBV2	-	TRBJ2-3	TGTGCCAGCAGTGACGGGACTAGCGGAAACACAGATACGCAGTATTTT	CASSDGTSGNTDTQYF
-	TRBV5-1	-	TRBJ2-1	TGCGCCAGCAGCTTGTATAGAGGGAGTGGGAATGAGCAGTTCTTC	CASSLYRGSGNEQFF
-	TRBV6-4	few	TRBJ1-5	TGTGCCCGGGGGTGGAAGCGGTATAGCAATCAGCCCCAGCATTTT	CARGWKRYSNQPQHF
TRBD2	TRBV7-9	-	TRBJ2-7	TGTGCCAGCAGCTTAGCGCGTGGACTAGCCTTCTACGAGCAGTACTTC	CASSLARGLAFYEQYF
-	TRBV7-9	-	TRBJ2-2	TGTGCCAGCAGACCCCCGGTCGCACCAAACACCGGGGAGCTGTTTTTT	CASRPPVAPNTGELFF
-	TRBV4-3	few	TRBJ2-2	TGCGCCAGCAGCCACAGGGGAGAGGCCTTACGGGGGGAGCTGTTTTTT	CASSHRGEALRGELFF
TRBD1	TRBV28	-	TRBJ1-5	TGTGCCAGCAGTCTCCCAACAGGGGGTGGCAATCAGCCCCAGCATTTT	CASSLPTGGGNQPQHF
-	TRBV4-1	few	TRBJ1-2	TGCGCCAGCAGCGCCCGGTATCCTAGTAGTGGCTACACCTTC	CASSARYPSSGYTF
TRBD2	TRBV5-8	-	TRBJ2-3	TGTGCCAGCAGCGGGCCCGGGACTAGCGGGGCTACGCAGTATTTT	CASSGPGTSGATQYF
TRBD1	TRBV10-2	few	TRBJ1-2	TGCGCCAGCAGTGAGGAGGGGGCTTTCTATGGCTACACCTTC	CASSEEGAFYGYTF
-	TRBV7-6	many	TRBJ2-7	TGTGCCAGCAGCTTTCCCACTGATTCCTACGAGCAGTACTTC	CASSFPTDSYEQYF
TRBD2	TRBV5-1	-	TRBJ2-5	TGCGCCAGCAGCTTGAGCGCCCTAGCGGGAGGTGGGGAGACCCAGTACTTC	CASSLSALAGGGETQYF
-	TRBV30	few	TRBJ2-7	TGTGCCTGGAGAGGGATAGCGGTGGCCTACGAGCAGTACTTC	CAWRGIAVAYEQYF
-	TRBV7-2	few	TRBJ1-6	TGTGCCAGCAGCAGCAACAGCGGTTCACCCCTCCACTTT	CASSSNSGSPLHF
TRBD2	TRBV4-1	-	TRBJ2-3	TGCGCCAGCAGCCAAGGGGGACTAGCGATGCATACGCAGTATTTT	CASSQGGLAMHTQYF
-	TRBV18	few	TRBJ2-7	TGTGCCAGCTCACCTGGAGGGGACAGCTCCTACGAGCAGTACTTC	CASSPGGDSSYEQYF
-	TRBV6-4	few	TRBJ2-3	TGTGCCAGCAGTGAGGGAAGCGGGAGCACAGATACGCAGTATTTT	CASSEGSGSTDTQYF
-	TRBV19	few	TRBJ2-6	TGTGCCAGTAGTGCCTTCCAGGGCTCTGGGGCCAACGTCCTGACTTTC	CASSAFQGSGANVLTF
TRBD1	TRBV29-1	-	TRBJ1-3	TGCAGCGTTGAAGGGGTAGGGGGCGGTGACACCATATATTTT	CSVEGVGGGDTIYF
TRBD1	TRBV7-2	few	TRBJ2-5	TGTGCCAGCAGCTGGGGACAGCAAGAGACCCAGTACTTC	CASSWGQQETQYF
TRBD1	TRBV19	-	TRBJ2-7	TGTGCCAGTAGTATAGCCATCACAGGGGGACGTTACGAGCAGTACTTC	CASSIAITGGRYEQYF
-	TRBV15	few	TRBJ2-1	TGTGCCACCAGCAGAGATATTGGGGGACACAATTACAATGAGCAGTTCTTC	CATSRDIGGHNYNEQFF
-	TRBV6-1	few	TRBJ1-4	TGTGCCAGCAGTGAATGGGTGTGGGGCCGCCCTAATGAAAAACTGTTTTTT	CASSEWVWGRPNEKLFF
-	TRBV10-1	few	TRBJ2-3	TGCGCCAGCAGTGATGGATTAGGGGCAGATACGCAGTATTTT	CASSDGLGADTQYF
-	TRBV6-1	few	TRBJ2-7	TGTGCCATCCGACAGACAACCTACGAGCAGTACTTC	CAIRQTTYEQYF
TRBD1	TRBV7-8	few	TRBJ2-7	TGTGCCAGCAGCTTAGCGAGAGGGACAGGTCCCTACGAGCAGTACTTC	CASSLARGTGPYEQYF
TRBD1	TRBV29-1	few	TRBJ2-4	TGCAGCGTGGGACAGGGCGGGGGCAACATTCAGTACTTC	CSVGQGGGNIQYF
-	TRBV19	few	TRBJ1-4	TGTGCCAGTACCTTAACAGCAACTAATGAAAAACTGTTTTTT	CASTLTATNEKLFF
TRBD1	TRBV6-5	few	TRBJ1-2	TGTGCCAGCTGGAGGCAGGGGGCGGGAGGCTACACCTTC	CASWRQGAGGYTF
-	TRBV7-9	few	TRBJ2-1	TGTGCCAGCAGCTTAGAGCGACTCCTTGGGGCTGAGCAGTTCTTC	CASSLERLLGAEQFF
-	TRBV6-6	few	TRBJ2-5	TGTGCCAGCAGTTCACAAGAGACCCAGTACTTC	CASSSQETQYF